These 30 T cell receptor beta chains share one sample of origin, sequenced in a study of somatic mutations in cytotoxic T cells in rheumatoid arthritis. Sequencing was performed with immunoSEQ multiplex PCR; in TCRdb, only in-frame clones are kept and a portion is missing. The sample has 20,000 to 25,000 clones, about 86% seen once. Sample: CD8+ T cells sorted from blood. The receptors derive from a woman aged 45-60 years in good health.

This rearrangement joins TRBV11-3 to TRBJ2-3; TRBD2 agrees at 12 bases. This CDR3 has 16 amino acids. Germline assignment: CDR1 SGHNT and CDR2 YENEEA. Trimming cost V 4 bases and J 3 bases; bases outside gene matches: 5. CDR3 sequence: CASSSGLAGGTDTQYF. CDR3 DNA: TGTGCCAGCAGCTCAGGCCTAGCGGGGGGGACAGATACGCAGTATTTT.

This sequence joins TRBV12-2 and TRBJ2-7. TRBV12-2 is a recognized pseudogene. The CDR3 consists of 13 residues. The CDR3 DNA reads as TGTGCAAGTCGCCCGCGACATAAGGGCGAGCAGTACGTC. It encodes CASRPRHKGEQYV.

The gene calls are TRBV7-9 and TRBJ2-7; TRBD2 matches at 10 bases. Germline V gene lookup returns CDR1 SEHNR and CDR2 FQNEAQ (reference sequence). The J segment lost 3 bases and the V segment lost 1 base, leaving 3 bases of the junction unmatched. The CDR3 has 15 residues. This CDR3 is CASSLGRLAGYEQYF. The DNA for the CDR3 is TGTGCCAGCAGCTTAGGACGACTAGCGGGCTACGAGCAGTACTTC.

The chain links TRBV6-5 to TRBJ2-6, with D perhaps TRBD1 (5 bases). V was cut by 4 bases and J by 1 base, with 11 bases left in between. Germline values: CDR1 MNHEY, CDR2 SVGAGI. The CDR3 runs 16 residues. In DNA, the CDR3 is TGTGCCAGCAGTTCCGCCCAGGGATCTGGGGCCAACGTCCTGACTTTC. Translated, it gives CASSSAQGSGANVLTF.

The V and J genes are TRBV28 and TRBJ1-3; TRBD1 might be the D (6 bases). V was trimmed by 7 bases and J by 6 bases, leaving 10 bases between them. Per germline, CDR1 MDHEN and CDR2 SYDVKM. There are 12 residues in the CDR3. As DNA, the CDR3 is TGTGCCAGCACCGGGGGCGAAAACACCATATATTTT. Translation gives CASTGGENTIYF.

The chain is built from TRBV27 and TRBJ2-7, with 10 bases lining up with TRBD1. With 3 bases clipped from V and 3 bases from J, the junction kept 2 bases outside the gene matches. The CDR3 length is 14 residues. The germline V gene encodes CDR1 MNHEY and CDR2 SMNVEV (reference sequence). CDR3: CASSFRDRGYEQYF. DNA of the CDR3: TGTGCCAGCAGTTTCAGGGACAGGGGCTACGAGCAGTACTTC.

The rearrangement uses TRBV11-3 and TRBJ1-5; D gene unclear. CDR3 length: 19 residues. Trimming removed 5 bases at V and 3 bases at J, with 26 bases between. The V gene's germline CDR1 is SGHNT and CDR2 YENEEA. CDR3 amino acids: CASSTPRSGLAAFNQPQHF. The DNA for the CDR3 is TGTGCCAGCAGCACCCCGCGGAGCGGCTTGGCTGCTTTCAATCAGCCCCAGCATTTT. Full variable domain (outside the CDR3, taken from reference TRBV11-3 and TRBJ1-5): EAGVVQSPRYKIIEKKQPVAFWCNPISGHNTLYWYLQNLGQGPELLIRYENEEAVDDSQLPKDRFSAERLKGVDSTLKIQPAELGDSAVYLCASSTPRSGLAAFNQPQHFGDGTRLSIL.

The rearrangement links TRBV13 to TRBJ2-5, with 15 nucleotides matching TRBD2. The CDR3 has 18 residues. V trimming: 3 bases; J trimming: 3 bases; junction bases outside the gene matches: 8. Germline V gene sequence: CDR1 PRHDT, CDR2 FYEKMQ (reference sequence). The CDR3 DNA reads TGTGCCAGCAGCTTTCGGACTAGCGGGGGGGCCGCTAAAGAGACCCAGTACTTC. It is translated as CASSFRTSGGAAKETQYF.

The V gene is TRBV5-5, the J gene TRBJ2-7; TRBD2 is a possible D gene (5 bases). Trimming pared 4 bases from V and 3 bases from J, leaving 11 bases between. CDR3 length: 13 residues. CDR1 SGHKS and CDR2 YYEKEE come from the germline V gene (reference sequence). This CDR3 reads CASSTRANYEQYV. The CDR3 coding sequence is TGTGCCAGCAGCACGCGGGCCAACTACGAGCAGTACGTC.

The chain couples TRBV19 to TRBJ1-1, with D possibly TRBD1 on 5 matching bases. Looked up from germline, CDR1 is LNHDA and CDR2 is SQIVND (reference sequence). The V end was cut by 7 bases, the J end by 8 bases, with 20 bases between. The CDR3 is made up of 14 amino acids. The CDR3 nucleotides read TGTGCCAGTACTCCGACAGCCTTCCCCTCGGAAGCTTTCTTT. Translating it yields CASTPTAFPSEAFF.

The chain carries TRBV7-8 and TRBJ2-1; D is unclear. The V and J ends lost 0 bases and 2 bases respectively, with 2 bases between them. Germline CDR1 SGHVS, CDR2 FQNEAQ. This CDR3 has 13 amino acids. CDR3 nucleotides: TGTGCCAGCAGCTTAGCGGCCTACAATGAGCAGTTCTTC. This encodes CASSLAAYNEQFF.

This clone was observed a handful of times. The chain uses TRBV5-4 and TRBJ1-6; no clear D gene. CDR1 is SGHNT and CDR2 is YYREEE in the germline V gene (reference sequence). V shed 7 bases and J shed 7 bases, with 12 bases lying between them. This CDR3 spans 13 amino acids. The CDR3: CASAIDPNSPLHF. The CDR3 nucleotides are TGTGCCAGCGCAATCGATCCGAATTCACCCCTCCACTTT.

The chain combines TRBV10-3 with TRBJ2-5; the match to TRBD1 covers 7 bases. This CDR3 is 13 amino acids long. Losses at the gene ends were 3 bases for V and 5 bases for J; bases not matched to a gene: 3. Germline CDR1 and CDR2: ENHRY and SYGVKD. As DNA, the CDR3 is TGTGCCATCAGTGATTCAGGGGGTGAGACCCAGTACTTC. Its translation is CAISDSGGETQYF.

The chain joins TRBV15 to TRBJ2-2; tentatively, D is TRBD1 (5 bases). CDR1 and CDR2 (germline): LNHNV, YYDKDF (reference sequence). The CDR3 sequence is 15 residues long. V lost 0 bases and J lost 5, with 10 bases in between. The CDR3 DNA is TGTGCCACCAGCAGAGAGGGGCAGGGAACCGGGGAGCTGTTTTTT. Amino acids: CATSREGQGTGELFF.

The chain combines TRBV28 with TRBJ2-5; D gene unclear. CDR3 length: 15 residues. The V and J ends lost 5 bases and 5 bases respectively, with 18 bases between them. Germline assignment: CDR1 MDHEN and CDR2 SYDVKM. DNA for the CDR3: TGTGCCAGCAGTCGTAGATCGTCCGGCTGGGAGACCCAGTACTTC. It is translated as CASSRRSSGWETQYF.

This clone was recorded once. The chain links TRBV28 to TRBJ2-3; 8 bases line up with TRBD2. The CDR3 sequence is 14 residues long. The germline gives CDR1 MDHEN, CDR2 SYDVKM. The V and J ends lost 8 bases and 4 bases, in that order; junction bases with no gene match: 8. The CDR3 spells CASSPGGGSDTQYF. The CDR3 coding sequence is TGTGCCAGCTCCCCCGGGGGGGGGTCAGATACGCAGTATTTT.

The chain has TRBV10-3 and TRBJ2-1; the D gene is possibly TRBD2 (7 bases). The germline V and J ends were trimmed by 10 bases and 2 bases, with 15 bases remaining between them. CDR1 is ENHRY and CDR2 is SYGVKD in the germline V gene. The CDR3 sequence is 14 residues long. The CDR3 loop is CATRGGGPYNEQFF. The CDR3 nucleotides read TGTGCCACACGGGGAGGGGGGCCCTACAATGAGCAGTTCTTC.

This clone has only one observation. The CDR3 DNA reads as TGTGCCAGCAGCCGAGGGACTAGCGGGGCATACAATGAGCAGTTCTTC. It translates to CASSRGTSGAYNEQFF. The chain uses TRBV27 and TRBJ2-1, with 13 nucleotides matching TRBD2. V was clipped by 6 bases and J by 4 bases; unmatched bases: 6. In germline, CDR1 is MNHEY, CDR2 SMNVEV (reference sequence). The CDR3 runs 16 residues.

The rearrangement links TRBV6-1 to TRBJ1-2, with D possibly matching TRBD1 (5 bases). Germline CDR1 MNHNS, CDR2 SASEGT. The CDR3 totals 17 residues. Trimming took off 0 bases at V and 4 bases at J, with 18 bases between the two ends. This CDR3 reads CASSEARIQWGFYGYTF. CDR3 in DNA: TGTGCCAGCAGTGAAGCGCGGATTCAGTGGGGGTTCTATGGCTACACCTTC.

The rearrangement uses TRBV4-1 and TRBJ1-2, with TRBD1 matching 10 bases. This CDR3 is built from 15 residues. J lost 7 bases, V lost 0 bases, and 5 bases had no gene match. Germline CDR1 reads MGHRA; CDR2 reads YSYEKL. CDR3 coding DNA: TGCGCCAGCAGCCAAGAGGGGACAGGGGCAGGTGGCTACACCTTC. Encoded protein: CASSQEGTGAGGYTF.

The chain links TRBV27 to TRBJ1-5; 7 bases align to TRBD1. Looked up from germline, CDR1 is MNHEY and CDR2 is SMNVEV (reference sequence). The V and J ends lost 10 bases and 0 bases, in that order; junction bases with no gene match: 9. The CDR3 totals 15 residues. The DNA of the CDR3 is TGTGCCACCGGGGACAGCTATTCTAGCAATCAGCCCCAGCATTTT. It is translated as CATGDSYSSNQPQHF.

The chain combines TRBV6-1 with TRBJ1-5; D gene unclear. The CDR3 contains 13 residues. Trimming cost V 8 bases and J 2 bases, with 10 bases left between them. Germline loops: CDR1 MNHNS, CDR2 SASEGT. The CDR3 DNA sequence: TGTGCCAGCGGACGTGGCGGCAATCAGCCCCAGCATTTT. Encoded protein: CASGRGGNQPQHF.

This sequence joins TRBV4-3 and TRBJ2-5; D may match TRBD1 or TRBD2 (6 bases each). The CDR3 extends over 12 amino acids. Trimming pared 5 bases from V and 5 bases from J, leaving 9 bases between. Germline values: CDR1 LGHNA, CDR2 YSLEER. CDR3 protein: CASSYGGETQYF. The CDR3 bases are TGCGCCAGCAGCTACGGGGGCGAGACCCAGTACTTC.

The chain uses TRBV6-1 and TRBJ2-1; D is uncertain. Looked up from germline, CDR1 is MNHNS and CDR2 is SASEGT. V gave up 5 bases and J gave up 7 bases, with 12 bases separating them. This CDR3 comprises 13 residues. For the CDR3, the DNA is TGTGCCAGCAGTCCTAAGCACGGTAATGAGCAGTTCTTC. It specifies CASSPKHGNEQFF.

This chain joins TRBV15 and TRBJ2-6; the match to TRBD1 covers 11 bases. The CDR3 totals 20 residues. Unmatched junction bases numbered 10, after V lost 3 bases and J lost 0 bases. Germline lookup yields CDR1 LNHNV and CDR2 YYDKDF (reference sequence). This chain's CDR3 is CATSSPGTGGGISGANVLTF. CDR3 sequence (DNA): TGTGCCACCAGCAGTCCCGGGACAGGGGGGGGGATCTCTGGGGCCAACGTCCTGACTTTC.

The chain uses TRBV5-1 and TRBJ2-1; 8 nucleotides align to TRBD1. The CDR3 length is 20 residues. V dropped 4 bases and J dropped 0; count of bases not matched to a gene: 18. Germline V gene data show CDR1 as SGHRS and CDR2 as YFSETQ. CDR3 protein: CASSVLTGTGLRSSYNEQFF. In DNA, the CDR3 is TGCGCCAGCAGCGTTCTAACCGGGACAGGCCTTCGTTCCTCCTACAATGAGCAGTTCTTC.

The rearrangement uses TRBV2 and TRBJ1-2; tentative D call: TRBD1 (6 bases). This CDR3 is built from 14 residues. In germline, CDR1 is SNHLY, CDR2 FYNNEI. V was clipped by 3 bases and J by 2 bases, with 10 bases between them. The CDR3 sequence is CASSDRTENYGYTF. For the CDR3, the DNA is TGTGCCAGCAGTGATAGGACAGAGAACTATGGCTACACCTTC.

J is TRBJ2-7 and V is TRBV5-6; D perhaps matches TRBD1 (6 bases). Germline CDR1 SGHDT, CDR2 YYEEEE. The V end lost 10 bases, the J end lost 3 bases, and 17 bases lay between the germline ends. This CDR3 comprises 13 residues. The CDR3 spells CAGTLQGYYEQYF. The DNA of the CDR3 is TGTGCCGGCACGCTACAGGGTTACTACGAGCAGTACTTC.

V is TRBV4-3 and J is TRBJ2-5, with 13 bases fitting TRBD2. Per germline, CDR1 LGHNA and CDR2 YSLEER. The CDR3 loop spans 16 amino acids. The V gene end was trimmed by 0 bases and the J gene end by 7 bases; junction bases not matched to a gene: 5. CDR3 sequence reads: CASSQDTSGGVGTQYF. The CDR3 DNA is TGCGCCAGCAGCCAAGATACTAGCGGGGGGGTGGGGACCCAGTACTTC.

The rearrangement links TRBV9 to TRBJ1-3; 8 bases match TRBD1. Germline V gene sequence: CDR1 SGDLS, CDR2 YYNGEE. The CDR3 runs to 21 residues. The V gene end was trimmed by 4 bases and the J gene end by 1 base; junction bases not matched to a gene: 22. CDR3 in amino acids: CASSSTTKGEGQESSGNTIYF. DNA for the CDR3: TGTGCCAGCAGCTCCACGACCAAGGGGGAGGGACAGGAATCGTCTGGAAACACCATATATTTT.